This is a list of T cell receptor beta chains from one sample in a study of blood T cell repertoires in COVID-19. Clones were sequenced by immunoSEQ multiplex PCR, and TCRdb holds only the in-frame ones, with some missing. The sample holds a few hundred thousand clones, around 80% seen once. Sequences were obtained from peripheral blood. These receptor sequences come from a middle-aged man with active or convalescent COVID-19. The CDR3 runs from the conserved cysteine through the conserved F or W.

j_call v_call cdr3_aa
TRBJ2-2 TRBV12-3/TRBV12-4 CASREGTGELFF
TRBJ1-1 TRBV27 CASSPFGEMNTEAFF
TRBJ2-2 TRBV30 CAWTLGPGGPGGELFF
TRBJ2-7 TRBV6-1 CASSERQGVDEQYF
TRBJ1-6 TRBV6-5 CASSPTRGKDSPLHF
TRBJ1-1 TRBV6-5 CASSYLAGGDAEAFF
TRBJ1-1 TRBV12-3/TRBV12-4 CASATVTEAFF
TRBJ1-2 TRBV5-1 CASSPIGTEPYGYTF
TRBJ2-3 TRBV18 CASSPGAGGADTQYF
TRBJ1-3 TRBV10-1 CASGPNTGNTIYF
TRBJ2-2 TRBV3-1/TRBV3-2 CASSQDRGGTGELFF
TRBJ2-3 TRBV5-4 CASSLPRDTQYF
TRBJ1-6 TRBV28 CASSLPVGGLGSPLHF
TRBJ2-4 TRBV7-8 CASSPGTSGGEGNIQYF
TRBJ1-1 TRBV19 CASSTAGAMTTEAFF
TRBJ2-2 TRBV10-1 CASSEWGQGITGELFF
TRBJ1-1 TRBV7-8 CASTQSSTEAFF
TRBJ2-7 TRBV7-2 CASSLESERAGVEQYF
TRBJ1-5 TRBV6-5 CASSHQGADQPQHF
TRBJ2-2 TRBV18 CASGQGFSGELFF
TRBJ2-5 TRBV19 CASSIPAGGPETQYF
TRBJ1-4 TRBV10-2 CASSDNRGNEKLFF
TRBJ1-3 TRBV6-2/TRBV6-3 CASSYRTGSGASGNTIYF
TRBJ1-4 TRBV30 CAWSEQVNEKLFF
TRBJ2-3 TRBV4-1 CASSQGLAGTDTQYF
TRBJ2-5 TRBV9 CASSVDSEETQYF
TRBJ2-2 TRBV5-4 CASSLRGGAGELFF
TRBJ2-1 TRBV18 CASSPGTTNEQFF
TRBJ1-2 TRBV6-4 CASSPATGNYGYTF
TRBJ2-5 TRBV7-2 CASSLAMGQGGETQYF
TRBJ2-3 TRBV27 CASMVQAHTDTQYF
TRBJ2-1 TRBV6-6 CASSRPGLAGDNEQFF
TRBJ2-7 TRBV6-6 CASSAPQDSHLEQYF
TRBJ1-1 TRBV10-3 CAISESATDTEAFF
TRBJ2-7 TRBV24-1 CATSGQGLFDEQYF
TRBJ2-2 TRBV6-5 CASSYFPTFSGELFF
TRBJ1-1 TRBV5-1 CASKSPGANTEAFF
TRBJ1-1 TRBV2 CASSAWDKNTEAFF
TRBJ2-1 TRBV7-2 CASSLGRQYNEQFF
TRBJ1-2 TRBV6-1 CASSERMAGKDYGYTF
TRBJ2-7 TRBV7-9 CASSRNSIGEQYF
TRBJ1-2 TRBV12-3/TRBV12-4 CASSLGTVYGYTF
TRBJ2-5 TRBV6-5 CATSQLAGRETQYF
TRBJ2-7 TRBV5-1 CASALGDEQYF
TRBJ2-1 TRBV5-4 CASSSSRDRGRGEQFF
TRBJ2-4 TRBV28 CASSFFLAKNIQYF
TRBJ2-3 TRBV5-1 CASSLAGTRTDTQYF
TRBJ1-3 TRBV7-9 CASSLMRSGNTIYF
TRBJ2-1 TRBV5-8 CASSPFTSISYNEQFF
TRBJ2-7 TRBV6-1 CASSEMMTGRNEQYF
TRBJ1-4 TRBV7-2 CASSLDSRIEKLFF
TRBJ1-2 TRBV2 CASSRQGAVYGYTF
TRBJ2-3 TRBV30 CAWTLASADTQYF
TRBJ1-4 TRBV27 CASSSEGAGEKLFF
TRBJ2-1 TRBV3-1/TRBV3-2 CASSQVARLAGNEQFF
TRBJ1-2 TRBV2 CASSPNQGNYGYTF
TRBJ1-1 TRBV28 CASSLPSQGGWMSTEAFF